The T cell receptor beta chain described here comes from a study of blood T cell repertoires in COVID-19. The wider study: Acute and convalescent COVID-19 specimens originated in the United States, Italy and Spain. Sources were T cells, B-cell-depleted T cells, or PBMCs; the material itself was cDNA or gDNA.

Source study methods: Using reference gene primer amplification, nucleated cell counts were estimated. The protocol was immunoSEQ multiplex PCR, while the TCRdb copy is restricted to in-frame clones and leaves out a portion. V and J calls and clone size are copied from that table; D and trimming were computed from the DNA. The repertoire includes 40,000 to 60,000 clones, about 85% of them detected once, and 13% to 15% sits in the top ten. Trimming removed 3 bases at V and 2 bases at J, with 13 bases between. This CDR3 has 15 amino acids. Per the germline V gene, CDR1 is SEHNR and CDR2 is FQNEAQ (reference sequence).

Sequencing was done on a sample of peripheral blood. The chain links TRBV7-9 to TRBJ2-5, with D perhaps TRBD1 (6 bases). This TCR was sampled from a human donor in a cohort sampled during active COVID-19. The CDR3 DNA reads TGTGCCAGCAGCTTGGGGGTGGGACAACAAGAGACCCAGTACTTC. It encodes CASSLGVGQQETQYF.